The 28 T cell receptor beta chains below come from one sample, sequenced in a study of human T cells and chemical hapten exposure. Each CDR3 protein gets one entry after TCRdb re-called the RACE reads with MiXCR. The data show approximately 260,000 distinct CDR3 sequences, about 9% seen once. Time point defined: pre-sensitization, week 0. Treatment described: therapeutic diphenylcyclopropenone sensitization with weekly scalp DPC. The sequencing here drew on whole blood, taken in connection with sensitization to the hapten diphenylcyclopropenone (DPC). The receptors stem from a woman in her 40s with alopecia areata. Some clones in this sample may be carry-over from other donors' samples.

The gene calls are TRBV11-3 and TRBJ2-1; possible D gene TRBD2, 6 bases. The length of the CDR3 is 14 residues. Germline-derived CDR1 and CDR2 are SGHNT and YENEEA. Between the trimmed V and J ends, which lost 0 bases and 10 bases, there was a span of 13 bases. Here the CDR3 reads CASSLDRRAGEQFF. The CDR3 coding sequence is TGTGCCAGCAGCTTAGATCGTCGGGCGGGAGAGCAGTTCTTC.

This clonotype came up a few times. The CDR3 here is CASSQVHPRGSTNEKLFF. CDR3 coding DNA: TGCGCCAGCAGCCAAGTTCACCCACGAGGTTCAACTAATGAAAAACTGTTTTTT. The chain joins TRBV4-3 to TRBJ1-4; D is uncertain. Germline assignment: CDR1 LGHNA and CDR2 YSLEER. V dropped 1 base and J dropped 0 bases, with 15 bases sitting between them. This CDR3 has 18 residues.

This chain links TRBV12-3 or TRBV12-4 with TRBJ1-4; D unresolved. The CDR3 has 14 residues. Trimming cost V 3 bases and J 4 bases, with 9 bases left between them. The CDR3 loop is CASSFGHLNEKLFF. The CDR3 nucleotides read TGTGCCAGCAGTTTCGGCCACCTTAATGAAAAACTGTTTTTT.

The J gene is TRBJ1-4, the V gene TRBV28; 7 positions match TRBD1. CDR1 and CDR2 (germline): MDHEN, SYDVKM. V lost 2 bases and J lost 4; bases outside the gene matches: 7. CDR3 length: 16 amino acids. CDR3 in amino acids: CASSLRQGAGNEKLFF. As DNA, the CDR3 is TGTGCCAGCAGTTTAAGACAGGGAGCGGGTAATGAAAAACTGTTTTTT.

This clonotype has a handful of counts. The rearrangement links TRBV5-1 to TRBJ2-7; 9 bases fit TRBD1. The CDR3 totals 15 residues. Germline loops: CDR1 SGHRS, CDR2 YFSETQ. V lost 0 bases and J lost 6; bases outside the gene matches: 7. The CDR3, as DNA: TGCGCCAGCAGCTTGGCCGGGACAGGGTTTAGCGAGCAGTACTTC. Translating gives CASSLAGTGFSEQYF.

V and J are TRBV5-4 and TRBJ2-7; D is unclear. This CDR3 contains 15 residues. Trimming took off 7 bases at V and 2 bases at J, with 19 bases between the two ends. Per germline, CDR1 SGHNT and CDR2 YYREEE (reference sequence). The CDR3 DNA is TGTGCCAGCTCCTCAGGAGTGGTATTGCCCTACGAGCAGTACTTC. Protein: CASSSGVVLPYEQYF.

This clonotype occurred a few times. J is TRBJ2-1 and V is TRBV6-2 or TRBV6-3; D might be TRBD2 (5 bases). This CDR3 contains 13 residues. Trimming left V 0 bases short and J 6 bases short, with 6 bases between. CDR1 and CDR2 from the germline V gene are MNHEY and SVGEGT. CDR3 in amino acids: CASSYSAGNEQFF. For the CDR3, the DNA is TGTGCCAGCAGTTACTCGGCGGGCAATGAGCAGTTCTTC.

This chain uses TRBV5-1 with TRBJ2-3; 10 nucleotides line up with TRBD1. Germline CDR1 reads SGHRS; CDR2 reads YFSETQ. The CDR3 contains 15 residues. J was trimmed by 8 bases and V by 4 bases; bases with no gene match: 10. CDR3 in amino acids: CASSLEPGQGFTQYF. For the CDR3, the DNA is TGCGCCAGCAGCCTTGAACCGGGACAGGGGTTTACGCAGTATTTT.

This clonotype was seen more than once but under ten times. The chain has TRBV5-1 and TRBJ1-1; no clear D gene. Germline loops: CDR1 SGHRS, CDR2 YFSETQ. The CDR3 loop spans 14 amino acids. The V gene lost 0 bases and the J gene lost 3 bases, with 9 bases spanning the gap. The DNA of the CDR3 is TGCGCCAGCAGCTTGGCCGCAGTTCACACTGAAGCTTTCTTT. Translating gives CASSLAAVHTEAFF.

This sequence joins TRBV5-1 and TRBJ2-1; D not resolved. In germline, CDR1 is SGHRS, CDR2 YFSETQ. The length of the CDR3 is 14 residues. Deletions cut 8 bases from V and 6 bases from J, with 18 bases between. This CDR3 reads CASETGPPGNEQFF. CDR3 DNA sequence: TGCGCCAGTGAAACCGGGCCCCCGGGCAATGAGCAGTTCTTC.

The J gene is TRBJ2-3, the V gene TRBV15; D uncertain. Per the germline V gene, CDR1 is LNHNV and CDR2 is YYDKDF (reference sequence). The CDR3 has 15 amino acids. Trimming pared 0 bases from V and 0 bases from J, leaving 7 bases between. This CDR3 reads CATSRDGGSTDTQYF. The CDR3 region has the DNA TGTGCCACCAGCAGAGACGGCGGAAGCACAGATACGCAGTATTTT.

This chain links TRBV12-3 or TRBV12-4 with TRBJ2-1; TRBD2 matches at 7 bases. Losses at the gene ends were 4 bases for V and 5 bases for J; bases not matched to a gene: 5. CDR3 length equals 14 residues. The CDR3 sequence is CASSWRLANNEQFF. CDR3 coding DNA: TGTGCCAGCAGTTGGCGACTAGCTAACAATGAGCAGTTCTTC.

The chain couples TRBV29-1 to TRBJ2-3; TRBD2 agrees at 8 bases. CDR3 length: 14 amino acids. The V gene's germline CDR1 is SQVTM and CDR2 ANQGSEA. Unmatched junction bases numbered 9, after V lost 7 bases and J lost 3 bases. The CDR3 is CSGTTSGTTDTQYF. Written as DNA, the CDR3 is TGCAGCGGAACTACTAGCGGAACAACAGATACGCAGTATTTT.

The chain uses TRBV6-5 and TRBJ2-7, with 11 bases aligning to TRBD2. Germline CDR1 and CDR2: MNHEY and SVGAGI. The CDR3 consists of 16 residues. The V and J ends lost 8 bases and 2 bases, in that order; junction bases with no gene match: 11. The DNA for the CDR3 is TGTGCCAGCTCCGGGCTAGCGGGAGGCCTTACCTACGAGCAGTACTTC. Its translation is CASSGLAGGLTYEQYF.

The chain carries TRBV24-1 and TRBJ2-2, with TRBD2 identical over 13 bases. The CDR3 covers 18 residues. Per the germline V gene, CDR1 is KGHDR and CDR2 is SFDVKD. V lost 3 bases, J lost 4 bases, and 7 bases stayed unmatched. CDR3 sequence: CATSDTGTSGKTTGELFF. The CDR3 DNA follows: TGTGCCACCAGTGATACCGGGACTAGCGGGAAAACCACCGGGGAGCTGTTTTTT.

This clonotype has a count of ten or more. The chain recombines TRBV6-4 with TRBJ2-5, with TRBD1 matching 9 bases. The CDR3 sequence is 15 residues long. CDR1 and CDR2 from the germline V gene are MRHNA and SNTAGT. The ends lost 4 bases at V and 1 base at J; junction bases unmatched: 4. The CDR3 sequence is CASSATGGGQETQYF. The CDR3 DNA follows: TGTGCCAGCAGTGCTACAGGGGGCGGCCAAGAGACCCAGTACTTC.

Only a few counts were recorded for this clonotype. V gene TRBV7-2 combines with J gene TRBJ2-1; TRBD2 agrees at 8 bases. Germline V gene data show CDR1 as SGHTA and CDR2 as FQGNSA. V lost 1 base to trimming and J lost 10 bases; unmatched junction nucleotides: 15. The length of the CDR3 is 17 residues. CDR3 residues: CASSLVASGSGGREQFF. The DNA of the CDR3 is TGTGCCAGCAGCTTAGTCGCTAGCGGGTCCGGGGGAAGGGAGCAGTTCTTC.

Concerning this clonotype: Germline and junction disagree at one end, which may indicate a read error. The chain uses TRBV24-1 and TRBJ1-2; a weak D match, TRBD1 (6 bases). Per germline, CDR1 KGHDR and CDR2 SFDVKD. The CDR3 contains 14 residues. CDR3 DNA sequence: TGTGCCACCAGTGATCCGAGCAGGGGCTATGACTACACCTTC. Protein: CATSDPSRGYDYTF.

This clonotype was detected only a few times. V usage is TRBV7-2 and J usage is TRBJ2-1; D may be TRBD2 (5 bases). CDR3 size: 15 residues. Trimming pared 3 bases from V and 0 bases from J, leaving 9 bases between. The germline gives CDR1 SGHTA, CDR2 FQGNSA. The CDR3 DNA follows: TGTGCCAGCAGCTTCGAAGCGGTCTCCTACAATGAGCAGTTCTTC. Its translation: CASSFEAVSYNEQFF.

The genes are TRBV7-3 and TRBJ2-1; D might be TRBD1 (5 bases). The germline V gene encodes CDR1 SGHTA and CDR2 FQGTGA. The CDR3 contains 13 residues. V was cut by 1 base and J by 8 bases, with 9 bases left in between. CDR3 DNA sequence: TGTGCCAGCAGCTTAAATCAGGGCGATGAGCAGTTCTTC. The encoded protein is CASSLNQGDEQFF.

The V gene is TRBV10-3, the J gene TRBJ1-5; a possible D gene is TRBD1 (5 bases). The CDR3 is 13 residues long. Germline CDR1 reads ENHRY; CDR2 reads SYGVKD. Between the trimmed V and J ends, which lost 10 bases and 5 bases, there was a span of 15 bases. As DNA, the CDR3 is TGTGCCACGGGGGTCGGAGCAGATCAGCCCCAGCATTTT. As protein: CATGVGADQPQHF.

This clonotype was observed a handful of times. This rearrangement joins TRBV20-1 to TRBJ1-5, with 8 positions matching TRBD1. The germline V gene has CDR1 DFQATT and CDR2 SNEGSKA (reference sequence). V lost 5 bases, J lost 4 bases, and 10 bases stayed unmatched. The length of the CDR3 is 15 residues. For the CDR3, the DNA is TGCAGTGCTTACAGGGGGAGCCCGACAAATCAGCCCCAGCATTTT. Amino acids: CSAYRGSPTNQPQHF.

This clonotype turned up a few times. The rearrangement uses TRBV20-1 and TRBJ2-1; 7 positions agree with TRBD2. Trimming at V came to 2 bases and at J to 10 bases, leaving 14 bases not matched to a gene. Germline V gene sequence: CDR1 DFQATT, CDR2 SNEGSKA (reference sequence). The CDR3 has 15 residues. DNA for the CDR3: TGCAGTGCTAGATCCCGGGACTACCGGATCGAGGAGCAGTTCTTC. This sequence encodes CSARSRDYRIEEQFF.

This clonotype was seen many times. This chain uses TRBV28 with TRBJ1-1; D is uncertain. This CDR3 has 12 residues. V lost 1 base and J lost 8, with 8 bases in between. Germline V gene lookup returns CDR1 MDHEN and CDR2 SYDVKM. CDR3 in amino acids: CASSLYAGEAFF. The CDR3 region has the DNA TGTGCCAGCAGTTTATATGCAGGAGAAGCTTTCTTT. Using reference TRBV28 and TRBJ1-1 for the parts outside the CDR3, the full variable domain is DVKVTQSSRYLVKRTGEKVFLECVQDMDHENMFWYRQDPGLGLRLIYFSYDVKMKEKGDIPEGYSVSREKKERFSLILESASTNQTSMYLCASSLYAGEAFFGQGTRLTVV.

V gene TRBV28 combines with J gene TRBJ2-7; D is perhaps TRBD1 (6 bases). The CDR3 contains 12 residues. In germline, CDR1 is MDHEN, CDR2 SYDVKM. V was trimmed by 4 bases and J by 5 bases, leaving 9 bases between them. The CDR3 reads CASSSYRDEQYF. CDR3 DNA sequence: TGTGCCAGCAGTTCCTACAGGGACGAGCAGTACTTC.

This clonotype was observed many times. The gene calls are TRBV27 and TRBJ1-4; D not resolved. Trimming took 2 bases from V and 2 from J, leaving 3 bases between them. Germline CDR1 is MNHEY and CDR2 is SMNVEV (reference sequence). This CDR3 is 13 amino acids long. As DNA, the CDR3 is TGTGCCAGCAGTTTAGGGACTAATGAAAAACTGTTTTTT. It is translated as CASSLGTNEKLFF.

The chain is built from TRBV7-2 and TRBJ2-3, with unresolved D. Between the trimmed V and J ends, which lost 5 bases and 4 bases, there was a span of 7 bases. The germline V gene has CDR1 SGHTA and CDR2 FQGNSA. This CDR3 is 12 amino acids long. CDR3 sequence reads: CASSPTADTQYF. The CDR3 DNA reads TGTGCCAGCAGCCCGACGGCAGATACGCAGTATTTT.

The chain recombines TRBV20-1 with TRBJ2-1; 10 nucleotides line up with TRBD2. The CDR3 is 14 residues long. V lost 4 bases, J lost 8 bases, and 8 bases stayed unmatched. Germline V gives CDR1 DFQATT, CDR2 SNEGSKA (reference sequence). The CDR3 region has the DNA TGCAGTGCTAACGGCCTAGCGGGAGTAGATGAGCAGTTCTTC. Amino acid sequence: CSANGLAGVDEQFF.